What follows are 23 T cell receptor beta chains derived from one specimen sequenced in a study of CD8 T cells in ankylosing spondylitis. TCRdb independently ran MiXCR on the 5' RACE reads; one entry per CDR3 protein. The sample holds some 250,000 distinct CDR3 sequences, 20% to 30% seen once. Material: blood, either unsorted or a sorted T cell fraction (not recorded which). These receptors all come from a male donor with ankylosing spondylitis or in good health (not recorded which).

There are many counts of this clonotype. The chain carries TRBV12-3 or TRBV12-4 and TRBJ2-7, with unresolved D. Trimming took off 1 base at V and 4 bases at J, with 5 bases between the two ends. The CDR3 covers 12 residues. DNA for the CDR3: TGTGCCAGCAGTTTAGTCCATTACGAGCAGTACTTC. This codes for CASSLVHYEQYF.

This clonotype was observed a handful of times. This chain joins TRBV6-1 and TRBJ2-3; TRBD2 is a possible D gene (7 bases). This CDR3 comprises 14 residues. V was shortened by 7 bases and J by 10 bases, with 21 bases between the two germline ends. CDR1 and CDR2 (germline): MNHNS, SASEGT. The CDR3 region is CASTPDPRGGSQYF. The CDR3, as DNA: TGTGCCAGCACCCCCGATCCTAGGGGGGGGTCGCAGTATTTT.

This clonotype was observed a few times. V gene TRBV20-1 combines with J gene TRBJ2-5, with D maybe TRBD2 (6 bases). The V end was cut by 6 bases, the J end by 3 bases, with 14 bases between. The germline CDR1 and CDR2 sequences are DFQATT and SNEGSKA (reference sequence). The CDR3 runs 13 residues. The CDR3, as DNA: TGCAGTGCCGGGGGAGTAGGCAAAGAGACCCAGTACTTC. Translation: CSAGGVGKETQYF.

The J gene is TRBJ2-3, the V gene TRBV12-3 or TRBV12-4; D is possibly TRBD2 (5 bases). V was cut by 10 bases and J by 2 bases, with 13 bases left in between. This CDR3 comprises 13 residues. Written as DNA, the CDR3 is TGTGCCACCCAGCGGCAGGACACAGATACGCAGTATTTT. Its protein product is CATQRQDTDTQYF.

This clonotype has a count of ten or more. The chain couples TRBV20-1 to TRBJ2-7; no firm D call. V shed 3 bases and J shed 2 bases, with 8 bases lying between them. The CDR3 runs to 12 residues. CDR1 is DFQATT and CDR2 is SNEGSKA in the germline V gene (reference sequence). DNA of the CDR3: TGCAGTGCTAGCCTAGGGCCCTACGAGCAGTACTTC. This translates into CSASLGPYEQYF.

This clonotype was detected many times. V usage is TRBV12-3 or TRBV12-4 and J usage is TRBJ1-4; the D is unclear. The ends were cut back, 5 bases at V and 3 bases at J, with 13 bases in the middle. The CDR3 sequence is 15 residues long. DNA of the CDR3: TGTGCCAGCAGTCCCCCCCGTTGGGCTAATGAAAAACTGTTTTTT. It yields the protein CASSPPRWANEKLFF.

V is TRBV11-3 and J is TRBJ2-2; no clear D. V was trimmed by 5 bases and J by 3 bases, leaving 7 bases between them. The V gene's germline CDR1 is SGHNT and CDR2 YENEEA. This CDR3 contains 13 residues. The CDR3 is CASSKGYTGELFF. The CDR3 coding sequence is TGTGCCAGCAGCAAAGGTTACACCGGGGAGCTGTTTTTT.

The chain uses TRBV6-5 and TRBJ1-2; 11 positions match TRBD1. Germline V gene data show CDR1 as MNHEY and CDR2 as SVGAGI. The CDR3 totals 20 residues. V lost 2 bases, J lost 6 bases, and 20 bases stayed unmatched. Here the CDR3 reads CASSYETLRDRGKGLDGYTF. The CDR3 nucleotides are TGTGCCAGCAGTTACGAAACATTGCGGGACAGGGGGAAGGGACTTGATGGCTACACCTTC.

The chain employs TRBV20-1 and TRBJ2-7, with D possibly called TRBD1 or TRBD2 (6 bases each). The CDR3 is made up of 15 amino acids. With 6 bases removed from V and 0 bases from J, the gap between germline ends came to 18 bases. CDR1 is DFQATT, CDR2 SNEGSKA, per germline (reference sequence). In DNA, the CDR3 is TGCAGTGCCACCACGCGGGACATGAGCTCCTACGAGCAGTACTTC. Translation: CSATTRDMSSYEQYF.

This clonotype was detected many times. The gene calls are TRBV29-1 and TRBJ1-2; 7 bases match TRBD1. Germline CDR1 reads SQVTM; CDR2 reads ANQGSEA. The CDR3 is 11 amino acids. V shed 7 bases and J 3 bases; nucleotides not matched to a gene: 2. CDR3 amino acids: CSAGQDYGYTF. CDR3 nucleotides: TGCAGCGCAGGACAGGACTATGGCTACACCTTC. The full variable domain, completed using reference TRBV29-1 and TRBJ1-2, is SAVISQKPSRDICQRGTSLTIQCQVDSQVTMMFWYRQQPGQSLTLIATANQGSEATYESGFVIDKFPISRPNLTFSTLTVSNMSPEDSSIYLCSAGQDYGYTFGSGTRLTVV.

This clonotype was observed a few times. The V gene is TRBV20-1, the J gene TRBJ2-2; D remains ambiguous. This CDR3 region has 14 residues. The ends were cut back, 6 bases at V and 3 bases at J, with 14 bases in the middle. CDR1 and CDR2 (germline): DFQATT, SNEGSKA (reference sequence). The CDR3 region has the DNA TGCAGTGCCAGCAGGTCTGGTGACACCGGGGAGCTGTTTTTT. Amino acids: CSASRSGDTGELFF.

This clonotype was recorded at least ten times. The rearrangement uses TRBV4-1 and TRBJ2-7, with a possible D match to TRBD2 (5 bases). CDR3 length: 14 residues. CDR1 MGHRA and CDR2 YSYEKL come from the germline V gene. V was pared by 0 bases and J by 7 bases, with 13 bases between. CDR3 region: CASSQDPEVGEQYF. The CDR3 DNA reads as TGCGCCAGCAGCCAAGATCCGGAGGTGGGAGAGCAGTACTTC.

The V gene is TRBV10-3, the J gene TRBJ1-6; TRBD1 matches at 7 bases. Unmatched junction bases numbered 7, after V lost 4 bases and J lost 7 bases. The germline V gene has CDR1 ENHRY and CDR2 SYGVKD. The CDR3 spans 15 residues. The CDR3 here is CAISASTGYNSPLHF. Written as DNA, the CDR3 is TGTGCCATCAGTGCGTCGACAGGGTACAATTCACCCCTCCACTTT.

This chain connects TRBV10-2 to TRBJ2-5; a possible D gene is TRBD1 (6 bases). The CDR3 runs 14 residues. With 3 bases removed from V and 3 bases from J, the gap between germline ends came to 11 bases. Germline CDR1 and CDR2: WSHSY and SAAADI. The DNA for the CDR3 is TGCGCCAGCAGTGATTCGCAGGGGAAAGAGACCCAGTACTTC. Its protein is CASSDSQGKETQYF.

This clonotype was detected only a few times. The gene calls are TRBV6-1 and TRBJ2-1, with 7 bases fitting TRBD1. Germline loops: CDR1 MNHNS, CDR2 SASEGT. The CDR3 loop spans 15 amino acids. V was clipped by 5 bases and J by 6 bases; unmatched bases: 10. The CDR3 is CASSRQGDTFNEQFF. CDR3 DNA: TGTGCCAGCAGTCGTCAGGGGGATACCTTCAATGAGCAGTTCTTC.

This clonotype was counted a few times. The chain is built from TRBV15 and TRBJ2-5; D remains unclear. There are 15 residues in the CDR3. The germline CDR1 and CDR2 sequences are LNHNV and YYDKDF (reference sequence). Trimming removed 0 bases at V and 5 bases at J, with 13 bases between. The CDR3 DNA reads TGTGCCACCAGCAGAGATGCGCGAGGTCAGGAGACCCAGTACTTC. The encoded protein is CATSRDARGQETQYF.

This clonotype was detected a few times. At one end, the junction sequence differs from germline, possibly due to a read error. The chain combines TRBV10-3 with TRBJ2-5; D may be TRBD2 (5 bases). The germline V gene encodes CDR1 ENHRY and CDR2 SYGVKD. The CDR3 loop spans 14 amino acids. CDR3 DNA: TGTGCCATCAGTACCCCGGGAACCCAAGGGACCCAGTACTTC. Its protein product is CAISTPGTQGTQYF.

The CDR3 here is CSERMRRETQYF. The CDR3, as DNA: TGCAGTGAAAGGATGCGGAGGGAGACCCAGTACTTC. This chain uses TRBV20-1 with TRBJ2-5; TRBD2 is a possible D gene (5 bases). The CDR3 runs 12 residues. V lost 7 bases, J lost 5 bases, and 14 bases lay in between. Germline-derived CDR1 and CDR2 are DFQATT and SNEGSKA (reference sequence).

V and J are TRBV6-1 and TRBJ1-5; TRBD1 aligns across 8 bases. Trimming at V came to 4 bases and at J to 1 base, leaving 3 bases not matched to a gene. This CDR3 has 15 residues. The germline V gene has CDR1 MNHNS and CDR2 SASEGT. CDR3 region: CASSGTGYSNQPQHF. The CDR3, as DNA: TGTGCCAGCAGTGGGACAGGGTACAGCAATCAGCCCCAGCATTTT.

This sequence joins TRBV7-9 and TRBJ1-2; no clear D. Per germline, CDR1 SEHNR and CDR2 FQNEAQ (reference sequence). The CDR3 consists of 14 residues. The ends were cut back, 3 bases at V and 4 bases at J, with 12 bases in the middle. CDR3 region: CASSFSLNLYGYTF. Written as DNA, the CDR3 is TGTGCCAGCAGCTTTTCCCTAAACCTCTATGGCTACACCTTC.

This clonotype has more than one count but fewer than ten. The chain recombines TRBV10-3 with TRBJ2-3; no firm D call. Germline V gene sequence: CDR1 ENHRY, CDR2 SYGVKD. V lost 2 bases, J lost 6 bases, and 12 bases lay in between. CDR3 length: 14 amino acids. The CDR3 coding sequence is TGTGCCATCAGTGAGGTGGCCGGCGGCGATACGCAGTATTTT. Encoded protein: CAISEVAGGDTQYF.

This clonotype was observed a handful of times. This chain uses TRBV12-3 or TRBV12-4 with TRBJ2-3; TRBD2 agrees at 8 bases. The CDR3 covers 15 residues. Trimming took 6 bases from V and 1 from J; bases not matched to a gene: 6. CDR3 nucleotides: TGTGCCAGCAGCTCGGGGCGGGGGGGCACAGATACGCAGTATTTT. Its protein is CASSSGRGGTDTQYF.

The CDR3 bases are TGTGCTAGTGGTTTGTCGGGGGACTGGGACAGGGCCGTTTCCTACGAGCAGTACTTC. It specifies CASGLSGDWDRAVSYEQYF. The chain combines TRBV12-5 with TRBJ2-7; 9 bases align to TRBD1. Germline CDR1 LGHNT, CDR2 FRNRAP. V shed 2 bases and J 1 base; nucleotides not matched to a gene: 15. The CDR3 spans 19 residues.